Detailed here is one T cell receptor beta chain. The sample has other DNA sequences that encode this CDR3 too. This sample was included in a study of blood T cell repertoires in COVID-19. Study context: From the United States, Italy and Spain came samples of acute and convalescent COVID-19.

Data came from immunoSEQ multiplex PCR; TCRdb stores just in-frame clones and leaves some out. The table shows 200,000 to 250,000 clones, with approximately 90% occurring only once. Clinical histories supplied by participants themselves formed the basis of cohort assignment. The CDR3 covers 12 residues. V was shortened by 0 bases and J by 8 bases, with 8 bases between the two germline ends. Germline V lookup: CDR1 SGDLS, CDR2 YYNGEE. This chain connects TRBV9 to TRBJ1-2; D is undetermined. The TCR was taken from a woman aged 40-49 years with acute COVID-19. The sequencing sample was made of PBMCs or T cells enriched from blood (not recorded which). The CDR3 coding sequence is TGTGCCAGCAGCGTAGGAGGAGGGGGCTACACCTTC. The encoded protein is CASSVGGGGYTF.